This T cell receptor beta chain is drawn from a study of T-cell reconstitution after alpha-beta-depleted transplantation in children. General study results and limits: About two months after transplant, alpha-beta T cells reportedly came from several hundred expanded graft clones.

The library targeted TCRbeta and was prepared with unique molecular identifiers. A single record per CDR3 protein comes from TCRdb applying MiXCR to the PCR reads. The table has hundreds of thousands of distinct CDR3 sequences, around 13% seen once. The CDR3 runs to 15 residues. The germline CDR1 and CDR2 sequences are MNHEY and SVGAGI. Deletions cut 4 bases from V and 3 bases from J, with 13 bases between. This clonotype came up many times. Its antigen is unidentified. The clonotype originates from a male patient between 5 and 17 years old who had a stem cell transplant for acute myeloid leukemia, so the T cells may come from the graft donor. This sequence joins TRBV6-5 and TRBJ2-4, with D possibly TRBD1 on 6 matching bases. The specimen comprised PBMCs, mostly from graft donor cells, sampled 360 days after TCRalphabeta/CD19-depleted stem cell transplant. CDR3 coding DNA: TGTGCCAGCAGTTCCCTTGAGGGGGTCAAAAACATTCAGTACTTC. Its protein product is CASSSLEGVKNIQYF.